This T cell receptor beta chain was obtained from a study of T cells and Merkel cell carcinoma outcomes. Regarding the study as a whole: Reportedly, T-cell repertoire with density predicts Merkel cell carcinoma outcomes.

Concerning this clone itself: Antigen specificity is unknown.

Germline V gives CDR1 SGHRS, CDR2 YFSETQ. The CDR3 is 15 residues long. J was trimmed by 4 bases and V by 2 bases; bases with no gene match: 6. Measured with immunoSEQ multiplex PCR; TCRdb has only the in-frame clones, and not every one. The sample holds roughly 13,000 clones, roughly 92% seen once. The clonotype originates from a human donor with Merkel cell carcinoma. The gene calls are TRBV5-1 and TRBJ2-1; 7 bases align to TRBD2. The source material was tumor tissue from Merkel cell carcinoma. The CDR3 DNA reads TGCGCCAGCAGCTTAATGAAGCGGGGTTACAATGAGCAGTTCTTC. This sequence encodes CASSLMKRGYNEQFF.